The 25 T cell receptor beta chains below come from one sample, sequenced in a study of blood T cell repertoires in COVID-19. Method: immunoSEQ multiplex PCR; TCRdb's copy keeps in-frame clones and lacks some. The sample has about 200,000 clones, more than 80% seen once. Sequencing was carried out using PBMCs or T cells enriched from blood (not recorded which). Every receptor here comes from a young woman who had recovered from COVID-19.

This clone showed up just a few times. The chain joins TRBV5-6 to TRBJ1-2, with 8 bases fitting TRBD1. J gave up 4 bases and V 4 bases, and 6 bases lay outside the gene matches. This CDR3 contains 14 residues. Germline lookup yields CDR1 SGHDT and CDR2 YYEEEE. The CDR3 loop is CASSTGQAFYGYTF. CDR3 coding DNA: TGTGCCAGCAGCACGGGACAGGCTTTCTATGGCTACACCTTC.

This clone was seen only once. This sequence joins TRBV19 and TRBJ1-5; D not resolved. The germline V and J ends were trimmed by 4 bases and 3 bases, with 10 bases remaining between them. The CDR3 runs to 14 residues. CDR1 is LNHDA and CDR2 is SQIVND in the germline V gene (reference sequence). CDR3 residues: CASSRVQLNQPQHF. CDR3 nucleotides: TGTGCCAGTAGTAGGGTACAGCTCAATCAGCCCCAGCATTTT.

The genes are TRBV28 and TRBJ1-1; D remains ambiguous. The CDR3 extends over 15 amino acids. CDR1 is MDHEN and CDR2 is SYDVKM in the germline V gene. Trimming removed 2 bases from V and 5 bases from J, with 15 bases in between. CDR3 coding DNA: TGTGCCAGCAGTTTAGCAGTTGCGGGGAATACTGAAGCTTTCTTT. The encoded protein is CASSLAVAGNTEAFF.

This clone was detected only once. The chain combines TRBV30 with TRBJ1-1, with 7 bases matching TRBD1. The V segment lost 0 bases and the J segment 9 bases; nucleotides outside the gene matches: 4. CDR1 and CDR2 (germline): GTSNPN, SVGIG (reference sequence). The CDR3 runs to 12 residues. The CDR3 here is CAWSVWDSKAFF. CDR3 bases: TGTGCCTGGAGTGTTTGGGACAGCAAAGCTTTCTTT.

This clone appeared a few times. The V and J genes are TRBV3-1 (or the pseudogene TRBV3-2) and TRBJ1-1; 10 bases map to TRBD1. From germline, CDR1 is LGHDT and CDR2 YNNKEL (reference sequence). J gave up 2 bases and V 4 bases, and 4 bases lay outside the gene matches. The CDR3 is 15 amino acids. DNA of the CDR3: TGTGCCAGCAGCCCCAGGACAGGGGGTAACACTGAAGCTTTCTTT. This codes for CASSPRTGGNTEAFF.

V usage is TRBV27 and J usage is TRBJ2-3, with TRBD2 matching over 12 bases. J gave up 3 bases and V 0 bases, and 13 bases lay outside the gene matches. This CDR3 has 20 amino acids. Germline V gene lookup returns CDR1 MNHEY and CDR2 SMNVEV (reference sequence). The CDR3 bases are TGTGCCAGCAGTTTATCGGAGAGGCTAGCGGGGGGGCTTCGGACAGATACGCAGTATTTT. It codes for CASSLSERLAGGLRTDTQYF.

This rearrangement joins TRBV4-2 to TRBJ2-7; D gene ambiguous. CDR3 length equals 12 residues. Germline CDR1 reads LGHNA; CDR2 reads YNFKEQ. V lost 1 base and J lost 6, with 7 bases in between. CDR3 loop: CASSQGRREQYF. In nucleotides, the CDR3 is TGTGCCAGCAGCCAAGGCAGGCGCGAGCAGTACTTC.

CDR3 residues: CASSEQGAGKLFF. The CDR3 DNA is TGTGCCAGCAGTGAACAGGGGGCGGGAAAACTGTTTTTT. The rearrangement joins TRBV28 to TRBJ1-4; 9 nucleotides line up with TRBD1. The V segment lost 5 bases and the J segment 10 bases; nucleotides outside the gene matches: 5. The germline CDR1 and CDR2 sequences are MDHEN and SYDVKM. The CDR3 loop spans 13 amino acids.

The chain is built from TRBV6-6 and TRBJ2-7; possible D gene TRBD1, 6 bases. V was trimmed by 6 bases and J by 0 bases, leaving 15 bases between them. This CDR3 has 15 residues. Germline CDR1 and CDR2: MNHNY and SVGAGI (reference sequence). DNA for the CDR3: TGTGCCAGCAGGCCCATCCGGGACACCTCCTACGAGCAGTACTTC. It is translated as CASRPIRDTSYEQYF.

As DNA, the CDR3 is TGTGCCAGCCGGGGGACTAGCGGCCCACGGGTGACCCAGTACTTC. Protein product: CASRGTSGPRVTQYF. The rearrangement joins TRBV13 to TRBJ2-5; 11 bases map to TRBD2. The CDR3 covers 15 residues. Germline V gene lookup returns CDR1 PRHDT and CDR2 FYEKMQ (reference sequence). V lost 8 bases and J lost 7; bases outside the gene matches: 12.

The CDR3 region has the DNA TGTGCCATCACCCAGGGTAGCAATCAGCCCCAGCATTTT. Residues: CAITQGSNQPQHF. The chain employs TRBV10-3 and TRBJ1-5, with D maybe TRBD1 (5 bases). There are 13 residues in the CDR3. Trimming stripped 7 bases from V and 0 bases from J, with 7 bases between. Germline CDR1 and CDR2: ENHRY and SYGVKD.

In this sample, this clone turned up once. CDR3 sequence: CASGELWAGGEAFF. CDR3 nucleotides: TGTGCCAGCGGGGAACTTTGGGCGGGCGGAGAAGCTTTCTTT. The chain couples TRBV25-1 to TRBJ1-1; D not certain. Trimming left V 8 bases short and J 8 bases short, with 21 bases between. CDR1 is MGHDK and CDR2 is SYGVNS in the germline V gene. The CDR3 covers 14 residues.

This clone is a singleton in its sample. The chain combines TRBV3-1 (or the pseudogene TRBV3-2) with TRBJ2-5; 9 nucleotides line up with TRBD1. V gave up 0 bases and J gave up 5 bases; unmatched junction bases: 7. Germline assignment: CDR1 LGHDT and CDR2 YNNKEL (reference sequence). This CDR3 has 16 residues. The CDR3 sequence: CASSQDITGQGETQYF. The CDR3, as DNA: TGTGCCAGCAGCCAAGATATCACCGGACAGGGGGAGACCCAGTACTTC.

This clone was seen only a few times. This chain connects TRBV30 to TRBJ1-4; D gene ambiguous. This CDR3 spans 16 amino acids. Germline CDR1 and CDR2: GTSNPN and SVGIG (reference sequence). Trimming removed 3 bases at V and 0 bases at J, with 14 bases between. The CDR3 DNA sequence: TGTGCCTGGAGAGATCCAGGTTCTGCAACTAATGAAAAACTGTTTTTT. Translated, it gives CAWRDPGSATNEKLFF.

The CDR3 DNA reads TGTGCCAGATCACAGGGTGAACAGACTGAAGCTTTCTTT. It translates to CARSQGEQTEAFF. The V call is TRBV27, the J call TRBJ1-1; D is possibly TRBD1 (6 bases). The CDR3 totals 13 residues. Germline V gene data show CDR1 as MNHEY and CDR2 as SMNVEV (reference sequence). V shed 9 bases and J shed 5 bases, with 16 bases lying between them.

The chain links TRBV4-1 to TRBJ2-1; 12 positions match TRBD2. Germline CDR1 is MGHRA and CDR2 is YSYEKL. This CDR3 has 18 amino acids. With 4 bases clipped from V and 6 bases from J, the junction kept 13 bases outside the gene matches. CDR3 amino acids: CASSLGPLPSGGGNEQFF. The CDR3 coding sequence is TGCGCCAGCAGCCTGGGCCCACTTCCTAGCGGGGGGGGCAATGAGCAGTTCTTC.

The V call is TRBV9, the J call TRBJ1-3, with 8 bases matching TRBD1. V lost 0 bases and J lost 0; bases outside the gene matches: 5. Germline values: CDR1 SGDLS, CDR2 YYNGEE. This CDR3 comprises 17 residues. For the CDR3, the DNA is TGTGCCAGCAGCGTAGTGCCGGGACAGGCCTCTGGAAACACCATATATTTT. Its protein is CASSVVPGQASGNTIYF.

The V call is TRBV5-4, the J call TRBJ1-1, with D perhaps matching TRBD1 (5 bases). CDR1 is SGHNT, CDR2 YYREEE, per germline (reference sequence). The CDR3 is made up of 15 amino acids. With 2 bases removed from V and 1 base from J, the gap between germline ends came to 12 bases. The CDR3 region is CASSLARERNTEAFF. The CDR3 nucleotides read TGTGCCAGCAGCTTAGCCAGGGAAAGGAACACTGAAGCTTTCTTT.

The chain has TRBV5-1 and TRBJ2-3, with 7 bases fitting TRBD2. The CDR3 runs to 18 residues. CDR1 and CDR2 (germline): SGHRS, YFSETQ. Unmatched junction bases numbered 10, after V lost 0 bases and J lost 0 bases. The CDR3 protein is CASSLVQRGRTSTDTQYF. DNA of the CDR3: TGCGCCAGCAGCTTGGTCCAGCGGGGTCGAACTAGCACAGATACGCAGTATTTT.

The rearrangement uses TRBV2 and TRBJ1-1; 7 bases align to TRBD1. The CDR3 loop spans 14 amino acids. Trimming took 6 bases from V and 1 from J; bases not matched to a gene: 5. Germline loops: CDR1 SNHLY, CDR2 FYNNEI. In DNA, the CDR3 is TGTGCCAGCAGACCTCGGACAGGGAACACTGAAGCTTTCTTT. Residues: CASRPRTGNTEAFF.

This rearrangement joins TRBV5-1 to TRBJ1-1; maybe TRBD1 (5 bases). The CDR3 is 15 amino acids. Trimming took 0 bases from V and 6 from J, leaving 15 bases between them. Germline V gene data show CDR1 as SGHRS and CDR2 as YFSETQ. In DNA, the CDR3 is TGCGCCAGCAGCTTGGTATTTCTGGGGGACTCTGAAGCTTTCTTT. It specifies CASSLVFLGDSEAFF.

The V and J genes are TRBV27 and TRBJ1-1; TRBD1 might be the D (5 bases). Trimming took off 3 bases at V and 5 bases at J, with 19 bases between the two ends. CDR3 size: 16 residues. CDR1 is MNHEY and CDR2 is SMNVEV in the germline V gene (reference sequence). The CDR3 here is CASSLSSLGGRTEAFF. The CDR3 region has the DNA TGTGCCAGCAGTTTGTCGTCGCTTGGGGGGAGAACTGAAGCTTTCTTT.

CDR3 in amino acids: CASRRIGGANEQFF. The CDR3 bases are TGTGCCAGCAGAAGGATCGGGGGGGCAAATGAGCAGTTCTTC. The chain carries TRBV6-5 and TRBJ2-1, with TRBD2 identical over 8 bases. CDR1 is MNHEY, CDR2 SVGAGI, per germline. The CDR3 has 14 residues. V lost 6 bases, J lost 7 bases, and 8 bases stayed unmatched.

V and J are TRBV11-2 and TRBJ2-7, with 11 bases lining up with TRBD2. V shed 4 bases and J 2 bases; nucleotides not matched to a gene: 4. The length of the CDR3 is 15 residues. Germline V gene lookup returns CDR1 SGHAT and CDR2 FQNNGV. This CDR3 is CASSWATSGAYEQYF. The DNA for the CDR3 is TGTGCCAGCAGCTGGGCGACTAGCGGGGCCTACGAGCAGTACTTC.

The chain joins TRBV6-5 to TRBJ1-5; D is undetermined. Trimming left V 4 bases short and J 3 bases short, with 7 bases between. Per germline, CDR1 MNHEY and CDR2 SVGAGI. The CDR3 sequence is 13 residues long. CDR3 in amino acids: CASSFTHNQPQHF. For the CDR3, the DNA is TGTGCCAGCAGTTTTACACACAATCAGCCCCAGCATTTT.